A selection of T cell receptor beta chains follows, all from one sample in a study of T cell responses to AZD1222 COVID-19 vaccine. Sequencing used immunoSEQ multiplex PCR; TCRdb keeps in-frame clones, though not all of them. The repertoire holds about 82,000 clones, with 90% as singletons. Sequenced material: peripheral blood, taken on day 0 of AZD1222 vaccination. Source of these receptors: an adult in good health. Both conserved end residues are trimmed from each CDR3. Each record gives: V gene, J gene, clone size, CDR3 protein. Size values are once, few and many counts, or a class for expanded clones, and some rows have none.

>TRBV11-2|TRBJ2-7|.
ASSMRGVVDEQY
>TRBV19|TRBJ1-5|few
ASSTYGGSNQPQH
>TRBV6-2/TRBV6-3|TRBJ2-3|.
ASSYMRGGGDTQY
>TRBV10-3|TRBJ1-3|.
AISGNSLGNTIY
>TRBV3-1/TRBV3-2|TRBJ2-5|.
ASSGGTGGTQY
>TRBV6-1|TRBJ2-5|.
ASSERAAVETLETQY
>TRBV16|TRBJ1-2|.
ASSHPGQGYGYT
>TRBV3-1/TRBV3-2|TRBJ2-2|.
ASSQVGLATGELF
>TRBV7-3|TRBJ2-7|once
ASSFAGTSYYEQY
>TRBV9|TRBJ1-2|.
ASSVEVLQDPRGYT
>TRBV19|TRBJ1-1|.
ASSSDTLAPRGTEAF
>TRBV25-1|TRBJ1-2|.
ASSENWGNYGYT
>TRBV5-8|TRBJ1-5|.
ASSLPNQPQH
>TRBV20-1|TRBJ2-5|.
SASGDNQETQY
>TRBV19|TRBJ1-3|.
ASSSPRVPGNTIY
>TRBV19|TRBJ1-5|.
ASSLRTEYSNQPQH
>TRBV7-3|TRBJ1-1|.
ASSVQEGTEAF
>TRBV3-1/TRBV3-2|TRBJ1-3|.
ASSQDLRNTIY
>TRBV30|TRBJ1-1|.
AWSRRTGEAF
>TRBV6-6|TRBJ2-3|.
ASSPGGSGGVGHTQY
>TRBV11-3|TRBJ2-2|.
ASSSRTGNTGELF
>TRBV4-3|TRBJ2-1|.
ASSQVQGGPYNEQF
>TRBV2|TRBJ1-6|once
ASRTGTRNSPLH
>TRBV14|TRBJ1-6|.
ASSQDMGSSNSPLH
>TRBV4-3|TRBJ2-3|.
ASSLERGSTDTQY
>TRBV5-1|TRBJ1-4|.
ATSRDNGEKLF
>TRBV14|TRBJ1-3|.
ASRSGSGNTIY
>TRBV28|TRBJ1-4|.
ASRRDNKEKLF
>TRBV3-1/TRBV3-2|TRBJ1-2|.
ASSQRTQGQPYGYT
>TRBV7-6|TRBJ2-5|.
ASSLERVYQETQY
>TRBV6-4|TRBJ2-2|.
ASRQTTSVNTGELF
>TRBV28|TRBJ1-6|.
ASSLWTGGYSPLH
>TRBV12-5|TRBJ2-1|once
ASALVSGGDNEQF
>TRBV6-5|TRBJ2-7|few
ASWQLSSSYEQY
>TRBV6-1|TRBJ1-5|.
ASSEGRSNQPQH
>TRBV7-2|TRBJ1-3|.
ASSLHPPRGGGNTIY
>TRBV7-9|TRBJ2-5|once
ASSFVVTSGEETQY
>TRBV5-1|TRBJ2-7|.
ASSWGQTYEQY
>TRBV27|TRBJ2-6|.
ASSLLGQTGANVLT
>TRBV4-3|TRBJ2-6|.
ASSQEGVGTGANVLT
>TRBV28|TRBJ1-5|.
ASSLQGGGNQPQH
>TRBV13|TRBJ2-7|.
ASSLSSNYYEQY
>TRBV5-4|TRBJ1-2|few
ASSLVQAHGYT
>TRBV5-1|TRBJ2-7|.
ASSRGQGSSYEQY
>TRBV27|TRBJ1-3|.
ASSGPRRLSNTIY
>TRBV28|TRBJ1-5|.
ASSLSAGLSNQPQH
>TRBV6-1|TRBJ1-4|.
ASSEDGLLRLF
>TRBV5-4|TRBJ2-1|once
ASSQTRNSYNEQF
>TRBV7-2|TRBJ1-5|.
ASSRSGSNQPQH
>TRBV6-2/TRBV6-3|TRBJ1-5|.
ASSAAGGNQPQH
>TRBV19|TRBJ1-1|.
ASSIEREVTTEAF
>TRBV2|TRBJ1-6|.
ASSDRSYNSPLH
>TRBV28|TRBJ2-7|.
ASSYLLQIRDRITYEQY
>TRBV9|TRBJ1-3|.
ASSVETTGNTIY